This entry concerns a single TCR beta chain. Its antigen is unknown. The sample is drawn from a study of T cell repertoires in ileal Crohn's disease. Study at large: About half received postoperative treatment, some 11 with thiopurines and under 20 anti-TNF.

Method: immunoSEQ multiplex PCR; TCRdb's copy keeps in-frame clones and lacks some. This sample has about 62,000 clones, with roughly 91% found just once. General study findings and limits: Active smokers at surgery had more clonal expansions than non-smokers.

The sample's time point: neoterminal ileum biopsy at postoperative endoscopy, about 6 months after surgery. Included were adult ileal or ileocolonic Crohn's patients indicated for ileocolonic resection. After removal of 3 bases from V and 4 bases from J, the junction contained 3 bases not matched to a gene. Germline V lookup: CDR1 GTSNPN, CDR2 SVGIG (reference sequence). The CDR3 extends over 13 amino acids. The material sequenced was ileal tissue. This TCR was recovered from an adult with Crohn's disease. The chain uses TRBV30 and TRBJ2-4, with 7 bases that match TRBD1. CDR3 sequence (DNA): TGTGCCTGGAGCCTGGACAGGAAAAACATTCAGTACTTC. Translated: CAWSLDRKNIQYF.